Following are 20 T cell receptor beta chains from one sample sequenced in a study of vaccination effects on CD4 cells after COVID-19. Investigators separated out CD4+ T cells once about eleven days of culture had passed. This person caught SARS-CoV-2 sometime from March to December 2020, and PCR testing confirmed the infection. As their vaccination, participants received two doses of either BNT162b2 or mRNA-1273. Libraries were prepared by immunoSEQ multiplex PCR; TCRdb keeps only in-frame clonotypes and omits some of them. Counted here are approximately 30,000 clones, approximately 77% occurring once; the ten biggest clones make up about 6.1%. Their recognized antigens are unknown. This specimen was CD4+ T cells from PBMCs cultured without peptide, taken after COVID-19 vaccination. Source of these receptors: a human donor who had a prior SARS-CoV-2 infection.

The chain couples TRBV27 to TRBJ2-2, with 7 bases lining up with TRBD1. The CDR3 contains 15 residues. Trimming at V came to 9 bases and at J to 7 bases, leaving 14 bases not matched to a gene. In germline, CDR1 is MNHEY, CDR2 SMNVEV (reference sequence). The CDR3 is CASKSGQGVVGELFF. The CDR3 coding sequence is TGTGCCAGTAAATCCGGGCAGGGGGTCGTCGGGGAGCTGTTTTTT.

The chain's CDR3 is CASSPNLWTDQPQHF. The CDR3 DNA reads TGTGCCAGCAGCCCGAACCTATGGACGGATCAGCCCCAGCATTTT. The rearrangement uses TRBV7-2 and TRBJ1-5; D is unresolved. The CDR3 is 15 amino acids. Germline V CDR1 and CDR2: SGHTA, FQGNSA. Deletions cut 5 bases from V and 5 bases from J, with 16 bases between.

The CDR3 DNA sequence: TGCGCCAGCAGCTCCCTAGGGGGACCAACAGATACGCAGTATTTT. Its protein is CASSSLGGPTDTQYF. The rearrangement uses TRBV5-1 and TRBJ2-3; D perhaps matches TRBD1 (6 bases). The CDR3 consists of 15 residues. V was cut by 3 bases and J by 3 bases, with 14 bases left in between. CDR1 is SGHRS, CDR2 YFSETQ, per germline. Filled out from reference TRBV5-1 and TRBJ2-3, the complete variable domain reads KAGVTQTPRYLIKTRGQQVTLSCSPISGHRSVSWYQQTPGQGLQFLFEYFSETQRNKGNFPGRFSGRQFSNSRSEMNVSTLELGDSALYLCASSSLGGPTDTQYFGPGTRLTVL.

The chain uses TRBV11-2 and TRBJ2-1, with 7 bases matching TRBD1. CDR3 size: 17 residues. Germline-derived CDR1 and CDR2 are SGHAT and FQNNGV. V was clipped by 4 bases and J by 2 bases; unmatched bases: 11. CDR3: CASSSVRTGRTYNEQFF. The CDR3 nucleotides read TGTGCCAGCAGCTCAGTTCGGACAGGCCGAACCTACAATGAGCAGTTCTTC.

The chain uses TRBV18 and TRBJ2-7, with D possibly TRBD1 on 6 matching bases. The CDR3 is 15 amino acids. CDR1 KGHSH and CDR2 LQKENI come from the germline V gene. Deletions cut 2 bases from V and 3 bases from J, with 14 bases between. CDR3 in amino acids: CASSPIGTPDYEQYF. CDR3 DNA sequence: TGTGCCAGCTCACCAATCGGGACACCTGACTACGAGCAGTACTTC.

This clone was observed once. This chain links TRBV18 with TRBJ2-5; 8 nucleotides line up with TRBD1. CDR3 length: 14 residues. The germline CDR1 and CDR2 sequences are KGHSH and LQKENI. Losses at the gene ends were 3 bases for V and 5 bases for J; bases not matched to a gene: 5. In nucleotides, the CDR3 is TGTGCCAGCTCACCCTCAGGACAGGGTGAGACCCAGTACTTC. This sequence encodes CASSPSGQGETQYF.

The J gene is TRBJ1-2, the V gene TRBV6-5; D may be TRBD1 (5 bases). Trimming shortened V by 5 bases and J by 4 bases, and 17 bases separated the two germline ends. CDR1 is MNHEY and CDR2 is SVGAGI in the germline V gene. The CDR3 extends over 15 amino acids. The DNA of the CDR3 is TGTGCCAGCAGTACCCCATCGGGGCGGCCCTATGGCTACACCTTC. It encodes CASSTPSGRPYGYTF.

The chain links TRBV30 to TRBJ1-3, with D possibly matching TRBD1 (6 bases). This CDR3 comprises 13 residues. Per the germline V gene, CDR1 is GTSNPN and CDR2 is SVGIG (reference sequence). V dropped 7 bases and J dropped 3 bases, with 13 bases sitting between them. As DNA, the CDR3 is TGTGCCTTAACAGGGTGGTATGGAAACACCATATATTTT. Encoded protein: CALTGWYGNTIYF.

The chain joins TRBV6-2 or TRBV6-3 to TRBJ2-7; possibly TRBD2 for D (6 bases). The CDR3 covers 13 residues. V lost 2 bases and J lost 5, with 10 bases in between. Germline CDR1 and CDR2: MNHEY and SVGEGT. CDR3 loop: CASSYRAGNEQYF. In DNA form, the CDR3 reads TGTGCCAGCAGTTACCGGGCGGGGAACGAGCAGTACTTC.

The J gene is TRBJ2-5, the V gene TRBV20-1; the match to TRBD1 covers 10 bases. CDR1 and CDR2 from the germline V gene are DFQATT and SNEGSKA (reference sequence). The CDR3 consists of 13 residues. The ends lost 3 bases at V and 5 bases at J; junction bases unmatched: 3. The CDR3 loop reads CSASDRGPETQYF. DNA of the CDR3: TGCAGTGCTAGTGACAGGGGGCCGGAGACCCAGTACTTC.

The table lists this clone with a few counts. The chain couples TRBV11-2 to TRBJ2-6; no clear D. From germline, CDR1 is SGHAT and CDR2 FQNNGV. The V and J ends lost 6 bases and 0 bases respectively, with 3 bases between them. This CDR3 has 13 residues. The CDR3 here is CASRNSGANVLTF. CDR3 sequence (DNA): TGTGCCAGCAGAAACTCTGGGGCCAACGTCCTGACTTTC.

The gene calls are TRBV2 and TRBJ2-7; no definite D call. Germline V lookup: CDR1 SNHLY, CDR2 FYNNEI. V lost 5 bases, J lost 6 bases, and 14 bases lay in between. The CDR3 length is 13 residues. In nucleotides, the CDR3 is TGTGCCAGCAGTCTTCTAGAGTCGGGCGAGCAGTACTTC. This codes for CASSLLESGEQYF.

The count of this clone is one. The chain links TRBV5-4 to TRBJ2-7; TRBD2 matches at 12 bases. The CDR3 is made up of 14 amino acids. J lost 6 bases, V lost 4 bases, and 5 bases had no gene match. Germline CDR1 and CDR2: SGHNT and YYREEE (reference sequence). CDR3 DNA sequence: TGTGCCAGCAGCAACACTAGCGGGAGGTCCGAGCAGTACTTC. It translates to CASSNTSGRSEQYF.

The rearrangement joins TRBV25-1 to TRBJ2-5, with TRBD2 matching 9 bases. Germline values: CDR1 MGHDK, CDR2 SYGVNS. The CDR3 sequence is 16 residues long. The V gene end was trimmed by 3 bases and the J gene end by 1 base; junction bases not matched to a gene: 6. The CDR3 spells CASSDSGLAVQETQYF. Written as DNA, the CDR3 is TGTGCCAGCAGTGACTCGGGACTAGCCGTCCAAGAGACCCAGTACTTC.

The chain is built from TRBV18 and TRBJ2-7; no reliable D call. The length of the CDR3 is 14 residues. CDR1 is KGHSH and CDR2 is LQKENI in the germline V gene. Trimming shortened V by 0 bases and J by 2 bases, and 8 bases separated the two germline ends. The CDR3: CASSPPGSPYEQYF. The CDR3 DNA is TGTGCCAGCTCACCACCAGGCAGCCCCTACGAGCAGTACTTC. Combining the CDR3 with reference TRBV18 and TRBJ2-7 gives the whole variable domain NAGVMQNPRHLVRRRGQEARLRCSPMKGHSHVYWYRQLPEEGLKFMVYLQKENIIDESGMPKERFSAEFPKEGPSILRIQQVVRGDSAAYFCASSPPGSPYEQYFGPGTRLTVT.

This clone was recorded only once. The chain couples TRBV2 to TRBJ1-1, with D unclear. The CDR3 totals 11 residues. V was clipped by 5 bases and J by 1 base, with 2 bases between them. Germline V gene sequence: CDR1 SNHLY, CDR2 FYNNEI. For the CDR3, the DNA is TGTGCCAGCAGTCCGAACACTGAAGCTTTCTTT. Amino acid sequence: CASSPNTEAFF.

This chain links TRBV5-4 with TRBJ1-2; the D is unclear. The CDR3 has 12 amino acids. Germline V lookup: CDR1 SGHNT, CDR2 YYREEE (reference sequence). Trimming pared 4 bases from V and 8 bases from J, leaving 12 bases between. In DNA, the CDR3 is TGTGCCAGCAGCCGGGAGGACGGGGGCTACACCTTC. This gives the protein CASSREDGGYTF.

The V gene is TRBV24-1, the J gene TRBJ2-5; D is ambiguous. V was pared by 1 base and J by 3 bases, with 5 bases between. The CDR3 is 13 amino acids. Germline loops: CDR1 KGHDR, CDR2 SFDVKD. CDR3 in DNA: TGTGCCACCAGTGATTTCTATAAAGAGACCCAGTACTTC. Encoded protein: CATSDFYKETQYF.

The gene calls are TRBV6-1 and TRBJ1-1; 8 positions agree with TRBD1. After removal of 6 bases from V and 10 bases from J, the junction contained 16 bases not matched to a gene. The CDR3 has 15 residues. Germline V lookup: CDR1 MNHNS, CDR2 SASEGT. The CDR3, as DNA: TGTGCCAGCAGCCTTAAACCCGGACAGGGTCTTAGAGCTTTCTTT. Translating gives CASSLKPGQGLRAFF.

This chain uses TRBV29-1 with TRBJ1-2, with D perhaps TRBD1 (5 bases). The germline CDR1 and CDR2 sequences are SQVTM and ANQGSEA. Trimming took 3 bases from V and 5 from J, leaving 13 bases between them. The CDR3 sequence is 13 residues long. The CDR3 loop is CSVDRDSLYGYTF. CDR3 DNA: TGCAGCGTTGATCGAGACAGCCTGTATGGCTACACCTTC.